Below, 3 T cell receptor beta chains from the same sample are listed, as sequenced in a study of cytomegalovirus exposure and HLA in healthy donors. Primers for the PCR totalled 60 Vbeta and 13 Jbeta. Assay: immunoSEQ multiplex PCR; the TCRdb copy retains only in-frame clones and omits some. The sample holds approximately 160,000 clones, roughly 79% seen once. The sequenced sample was PBMCs. All receptors derive from a woman in her forties in good health and CMV-seronegative.

V is TRBV29-1 and J is TRBJ2-3; TRBD2 matches 9 bases. V shed 5 bases, J shed 1 base, and the junction held 7 bases outside the gene matches. This CDR3 spans 15 amino acids. CDR1 is SQVTM, CDR2 ANQGSEA, per germline. The CDR3 spells CSVNRGRGGTDTQYF. The CDR3, as DNA: TGCAGCGTTAATCGCGGGAGGGGGGGCACAGATACGCAGTATTTT.

The table lists this clone with a few counts. The V gene is TRBV7-2, the J gene TRBJ1-5; tentative D call: TRBD1 (6 bases). Trimming removed 4 bases from V and 4 bases from J, with 14 bases in between. The CDR3 has 15 amino acids. Germline lookup yields CDR1 SGHTA and CDR2 FQGNSA. The CDR3 loop is CASSSTGRDNQPQHF. The DNA of the CDR3 is TGTGCCAGCAGCTCAACAGGGAGGGATAATCAGCCCCAGCATTTT.

The chain joins TRBV6-6 to TRBJ2-7; D may be TRBD1 (6 bases). Trimming took 3 bases from V and 4 from J, leaving 13 bases between them. Germline CDR1 is MNHNY and CDR2 is SVGAGI (reference sequence). The CDR3 length is 14 residues. CDR3 nucleotide sequence: TGTGCCAGCAGTTATGAAACAGGGTATTACGAGCAGTACTTC. Amino acid sequence: CASSYETGYYEQYF.